The 23 T cell receptor beta chains below all came from one sample that was sequenced in a study of blood T cell repertoires in COVID-19 (dated by TCRdb to the early 2020s). The library was made by the immunoSEQ multiplex PCR assay. TCRdb carries this immuneACCESS record with in-frame sequences only. Its versions omit some clonotypes, under half of them owing to an unresolved V gene in the studies checked, with the rest unexplained. The sample includes 220,000 or so clones, with about three quarters observed a single time. Together, the top ten hold 5.5% of the sample. Source material: peripheral blood. The origin of the receptors is a woman between 70 and 85 years old with acute or convalescent COVID-19.

J is TRBJ1-1 and V is TRBV7-8; D gene uncertain. V was clipped by 3 bases and J by 5 bases, with 7 bases between them. Looked up from germline, CDR1 is SGHVS and CDR2 is FQNEAQ. This CDR3 contains 12 residues. CDR3 sequence: CASSLGVTEAFF. The CDR3 bases are TGTGCCAGCAGCTTGGGAGTAACTGAAGCTTTCTTT.

Worth noting for this clone: An end of the junction differs from the germline gene, which may be a read error. The rearrangement uses TRBV6-2 or TRBV6-3 and TRBJ2-4; D is possibly TRBD2 (6 bases). The CDR3 extends over 13 amino acids. Germline loops: CDR1 MNHEY, CDR2 SVGEGT. DNA for the CDR3: TGTGCCAGCAGTTACTCGGAAACTAGCCCGTGGTTGTTC. It is translated as CASSYSETSPWLF.

The V and J genes are TRBV29-1 and TRBJ1-4; 8 bases fit TRBD1. CDR1 and CDR2 (germline): SQVTM, ANQGSEA. The trim removed 5 bases at V and 0 bases at J, leaving 8 bases unmatched. The CDR3 is 16 residues long. CDR3 DNA: TGCAGCGTTATGACAGGGGTAGACGCAACTAATGAAAAACTGTTTTTT. It translates to CSVMTGVDATNEKLFF.

The CDR3 sequence is CASKTGVFEQFF. The CDR3 DNA is TGTGCCAGCAAAACAGGGGTATTTGAGCAGTTCTTC. The V call is TRBV28, the J call TRBJ2-1; 7 nucleotides match TRBD1. Germline V gives CDR1 MDHEN, CDR2 SYDVKM. The J segment lost 9 bases and the V segment lost 7 bases, leaving 6 bases of the junction unmatched. The CDR3 runs 12 residues.

This rearrangement joins TRBV18 to TRBJ1-3, with D possibly being TRBD1 (5 bases). The germline V gene has CDR1 KGHSH and CDR2 LQKENI. Trimming took off 0 bases at V and 4 bases at J, with 7 bases between the two ends. The CDR3 has 14 residues. The CDR3 DNA reads TGTGCCAGCTCACCACCGGCAGGGGGAAACACCATATATTTT. This sequence encodes CASSPPAGGNTIYF.

There are a few counts of this clone. This rearrangement joins TRBV6-1 to TRBJ2-2; 9 positions match TRBD1. The CDR3 has 15 amino acids. CDR1 and CDR2 from the germline V gene are MNHNS and SASEGT. V lost 6 bases, J lost 3 bases, and 5 bases stayed unmatched. CDR3 sequence: CASSDTGGYTGELFF. The CDR3 DNA is TGTGCCAGCAGCGATACAGGGGGCTACACCGGGGAGCTGTTTTTT.

The chain has TRBV12-5 and TRBJ2-2, with D possibly being TRBD1 (5 bases). The V gene lost 7 bases and the J gene lost 4 bases, with 7 bases spanning the gap. This CDR3 is 12 amino acids long. Germline CDR1 LGHNT, CDR2 FRNRAP. Here the CDR3 reads CASAGPTGELFF. Here the CDR3 DNA reads TGTGCTAGTGCAGGGCCCACCGGGGAGCTGTTTTTT.

V usage is TRBV6-1 and J usage is TRBJ1-6; perhaps TRBD1 as D (6 bases). The CDR3 has 15 amino acids. The germline V and J ends were trimmed by 2 bases and 7 bases, with 12 bases remaining between them. Germline V lookup: CDR1 MNHNS, CDR2 SASEGT. The CDR3 sequence is CASSERGGRNSPLHF. In DNA form, the CDR3 reads TGTGCCAGCAGTGAAAGGGGGGGGCGGAATTCACCCCTCCACTTT.

In its sample, this clone was seen once. The rearrangement links TRBV5-6 to TRBJ1-2; 10 positions agree with TRBD1. Germline CDR1 and CDR2: SGHDT and YYEEEE. CDR3 length: 15 amino acids. J lost 7 bases, V lost 3 bases, and 9 bases had no gene match. CDR3 protein: CASSSRDRGSGGYTF. CDR3 sequence (DNA): TGTGCCAGCAGCTCCCGGGACAGGGGCTCTGGTGGCTACACCTTC.

The CDR3 sequence: CASSSSFSSYEQYF. The CDR3 coding sequence is TGTGCCAGCAGCTCGAGTTTTAGCTCCTACGAGCAGTACTTC. The V call is TRBV7-9, the J call TRBJ2-7; no firm D call. Germline V gene data show CDR1 as SEHNR and CDR2 as FQNEAQ (reference sequence). This CDR3 comprises 14 residues. V dropped 4 bases and J dropped 0 bases, with 10 bases sitting between them. Together with reference TRBV7-9 and TRBJ2-7, the CDR3 gives the full variable domain: DTGVSQNPRHKITKRGQNVTFRCDPISEHNRLYWYRQTLGQGPEFLTYFQNEAQLEKSRLLSDRFSAERPKGSFSTLEIQRTEQGDSAMYLCASSSSFSSYEQYFGPGTRLTVT.

The J gene is TRBJ1-1, the V gene TRBV7-2; maybe TRBD1 (6 bases). The germline V gene has CDR1 SGHTA and CDR2 FQGNSA. The V end was cut by 1 base, the J end by 5 bases, with 11 bases between. CDR3 length: 14 amino acids. Written as DNA, the CDR3 is TGTGCCAGCAGCTTAGTACAGGGAACGACTGAAGCTTTCTTT. Amino acid sequence: CASSLVQGTTEAFF.

The gene calls are TRBV10-3 and TRBJ2-3; 7 nucleotides align to TRBD2. The CDR3 has 15 residues. Losses at the gene ends were 1 base for V and 1 base for J; bases not matched to a gene: 2. Germline values: CDR1 ENHRY, CDR2 SYGVKD. The CDR3: CAISEYSGRTDTQYF. DNA of the CDR3: TGTGCCATCAGTGAGTATAGCGGGCGCACAGATACGCAGTATTTT.

This clone was counted between two and nine times. The chain uses TRBV28 and TRBJ1-4; 7 bases line up with TRBD1. The CDR3 consists of 15 residues. V lost 4 bases and J lost 8; bases outside the gene matches: 10. Germline loops: CDR1 MDHEN, CDR2 SYDVKM. The CDR3 sequence: CASSSLGQGDEKLFF. Here the CDR3 DNA reads TGTGCCAGCAGTTCTCTAGGGCAGGGGGACGAAAAACTGTTTTTT.

The chain recombines TRBV30 with TRBJ1-2, with 7 nucleotides matching TRBD1. Germline V gene sequence: CDR1 GTSNPN, CDR2 SVGIG (reference sequence). This CDR3 spans 14 amino acids. V shed 5 bases and J 6 bases; nucleotides not matched to a gene: 12. DNA for the CDR3: TGTGCCTGGTCGAAAGGGGGCTGGTACGATGGCTACACCTTC. Protein sequence: CAWSKGGWYDGYTF.

The J gene is TRBJ2-1, the V gene TRBV5-1; 8 bases match TRBD2. V trimming: 4 bases; J trimming: 7 bases; junction bases outside the gene matches: 19. The CDR3 extends over 18 amino acids. Per the germline V gene, CDR1 is SGHRS and CDR2 is YFSETQ. CDR3 in DNA: TGCGCCAGCAGCCCCGCGGGGGGCGGAACGGGCGGTCGGAATGAGCAGTTCTTC. Protein sequence: CASSPAGGGTGGRNEQFF. The whole variable domain, filled in from reference TRBV5-1 and TRBJ2-1, reads KAGVTQTPRYLIKTRGQQVTLSCSPISGHRSVSWYQQTPGQGLQFLFEYFSETQRNKGNFPGRFSGRQFSNSRSEMNVSTLELGDSALYLCASSPAGGGTGGRNEQFFGPGTRLTVL.

The chain has TRBV5-1 and TRBJ2-7, with 13 bases aligning to TRBD2. From germline, CDR1 is SGHRS and CDR2 YFSETQ. The CDR3 contains 18 residues. With V trimmed by 0 bases and J by 2 bases, 8 bases remained unmatched. In DNA form, the CDR3 reads TGCGCCAGCAGCTTGGGGACTAGCGGGAGACCGCATGCCTACGAGCAGTACTTC. This sequence encodes CASSLGTSGRPHAYEQYF.

This clone was found a few times. This rearrangement joins TRBV29-1 to TRBJ2-3, with TRBD1 matching 7 bases. The CDR3 contains 12 residues. Trimming removed 6 bases from V and 2 bases from J; junction bases left unmatched: 2. Germline V gene lookup returns CDR1 SQVTM and CDR2 ANQGSEA. Written as DNA, the CDR3 is TGCAGCGTGGGGACAGACACAGATACGCAGTATTTT. Its protein is CSVGTDTDTQYF.

The gene calls are TRBV6-5 and TRBJ2-1, with 9 bases identical to TRBD1. With 0 bases clipped from V and 5 bases from J, the junction kept 2 bases outside the gene matches. Looked up from germline, CDR1 is MNHEY and CDR2 is SVGAGI. The CDR3 consists of 15 residues. CDR3 coding DNA: TGTGCCAGCAGTTACTCGGGACAGGGTGACAATGAGCAGTTCTTC. Protein product: CASSYSGQGDNEQFF.

The J gene is TRBJ1-2, the V gene TRBV7-8; tentatively, D is TRBD1 (6 bases). Germline V gives CDR1 SGHVS, CDR2 FQNEAQ. The CDR3 has 14 amino acids. V lost 6 bases and J lost 1, with 12 bases in between. CDR3 in DNA: TGTGCCAGCAGGCCTGTCAGGGGTAACTATGGCTACACCTTC. It encodes CASRPVRGNYGYTF.

The rearrangement links TRBV2 to TRBJ2-7; D is undetermined. The V gene lost 1 base and the J gene lost 10 bases, with 8 bases spanning the gap. Germline CDR1 reads SNHLY; CDR2 reads FYNNEI. The length of the CDR3 is 11 residues. CDR3 region: CASSEEQAQYF. In DNA form, the CDR3 reads TGTGCCAGCAGTGAAGAGCAGGCACAGTACTTC.

The V call is TRBV7-2, the J call TRBJ2-5; TRBD2 might be the D (5 bases). The CDR3 is made up of 14 amino acids. With 1 base removed from V and 4 bases from J, the gap between germline ends came to 10 bases. Germline CDR1 is SGHTA and CDR2 is FQGNSA. This chain's CDR3 is CASSLGFAGETQYF. The DNA of the CDR3 is TGTGCCAGCAGCTTAGGCTTCGCGGGAGAGACCCAGTACTTC.

The V and J genes are TRBV11-2 and TRBJ2-1; D gene uncertain. CDR3 length equals 11 residues. V was shortened by 3 bases and J by 8 bases, with 5 bases between the two germline ends. Germline CDR1 is SGHAT and CDR2 is FQNNGV. The CDR3 region has the DNA TGTGCCAGCAGCTTGGCCGATGAGCAGTTCTTC. Protein sequence: CASSLADEQFF.

V and J are TRBV27 and TRBJ1-2; 10 bases map to TRBD1. Germline assignment: CDR1 MNHEY and CDR2 SMNVEV (reference sequence). This CDR3 has 16 amino acids. V was pared by 5 bases and J by 6 bases, with 12 bases of the junction left unmatched. CDR3 in DNA: TGTGCCAGCAGTACCAGTCCCGGGACAGGGGTTCATGGCTACACCTTC. As protein: CASSTSPGTGVHGYTF.